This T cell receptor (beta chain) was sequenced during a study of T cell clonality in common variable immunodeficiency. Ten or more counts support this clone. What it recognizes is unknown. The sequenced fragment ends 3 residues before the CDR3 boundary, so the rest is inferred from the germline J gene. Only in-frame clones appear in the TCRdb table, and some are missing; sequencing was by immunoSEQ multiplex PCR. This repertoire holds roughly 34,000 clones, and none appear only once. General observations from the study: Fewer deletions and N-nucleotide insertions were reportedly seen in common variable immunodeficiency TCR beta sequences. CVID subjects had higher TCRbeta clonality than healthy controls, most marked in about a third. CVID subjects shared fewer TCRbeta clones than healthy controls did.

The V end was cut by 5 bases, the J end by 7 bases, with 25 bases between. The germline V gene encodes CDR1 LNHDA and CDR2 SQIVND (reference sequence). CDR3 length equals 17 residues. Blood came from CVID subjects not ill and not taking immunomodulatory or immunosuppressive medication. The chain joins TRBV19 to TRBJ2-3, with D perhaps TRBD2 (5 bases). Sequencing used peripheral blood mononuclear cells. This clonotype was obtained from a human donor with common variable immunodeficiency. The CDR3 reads CASSLPQRASGYNTQYF. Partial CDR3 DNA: TGTGCCAGTAGTCTCCCCCAAAGGGCGAGCGGATACAATACG.